The 4 T cell receptor beta chains reported below all come from one sample, sequenced in a study of T cells in Graves' hyperthyroidism and ophthalmopathy (dated by TCRdb to about 2019). Library preparation was by multiplex PCR. TCRdb records Illumina HiSeq 2000 as the sequencer. The TCR beta CDR3 regions were amplified from the RNA transcripts. The TCR CDR3 was subjected to a first round of RT-PCR using the HTBI primer set and the Qiagen OneStep RT-PCR kit. Clones were called with MiXCR by TCRdb after fastp trimmed the public reads at Q25, and only in-frame beta chains were retained. For every CDR3 protein sequence, its rows merge into one entry that carries the most common genes and DNA. The sample table contains 300,000 to 500,000 distinct CDR3 sequences; only one count was recorded for roughly 13% of them. The ten largest account for 28% of the sample. Input material: blood. Receptors were obtained from a man in his forties or fifties with Graves' ophthalmopathy.

This rearrangement joins TRBV20-1 to TRBJ1-5; D is unclear. Looked up from germline, CDR1 is DFQATT and CDR2 is SNEGSKA (reference sequence). Trimming cost V 2 bases and J 7 bases, with 9 bases left between them. The CDR3 covers 12 residues. This CDR3 is CSARSGRQPQHF. The CDR3 nucleotides are TGCAGTGCTAGATCGGGGAGGCAGCCCCAGCATTTT.

About this clonotype itself: Possible read error: a much larger clone is one base away. V and J are TRBV3-1 and TRBJ2-4; 9 bases fit TRBD2. CDR1 and CDR2 from the germline V gene are LGHDT and YNNKEL (reference sequence). This CDR3 comprises 15 residues. The CDR3 loop reads CASSLAGLAKNIRYF. In nucleotides, the CDR3 is TGTGCCAGCAGCTTGGCGGGACTAGCCAAAAACATTCGGTACTTC.

The rearrangement links TRBV6-5 to TRBJ2-5, with 10 bases fitting TRBD2. V gave up 2 bases and J gave up 2 bases; unmatched junction bases: 20. CDR1 and CDR2 from the germline V gene are MNHEY and SVGAGI. This CDR3 comprises 21 residues. CDR3 sequence reads: CASSYLTRFARVTSGQETQYF. The CDR3 DNA reads as TGTGCCAGCAGTTACCTCACCCGCTTTGCGAGGGTGACTAGCGGGCAAGAGACCCAGTACTTC.

This clonotype showed up many times. The V call is TRBV28, the J call TRBJ1-1, with D unresolved. In germline, CDR1 is MDHEN, CDR2 SYDVKM. This CDR3 is 15 amino acids long. V dropped 1 base and J dropped 4 bases, with 13 bases sitting between them. The CDR3 DNA reads as TGTGCCAGCAGTTTATTTGGTAGGGCGGGCACTGAAGCTTTCTTT. It encodes CASSLFGRAGTEAFF.